One sample yielded the 9 T cell receptor beta chains listed below, sequenced in a study of T-cell reconstitution after alpha-beta-depleted transplantation in children. TCRbeta library preparation incorporated unique molecular identifiers. TCRdb ran MiXCR on the PCR reads and lists one entry per CDR3 protein. The table lists about 200,000 distinct CDR3 sequences, about 6% of them singletons. Sequences were derived from PBMCs, sampled before TCRalphabeta/CD19-depleted stem cell transplant. The receptors shown here come from a girl under three years old with combined immunodeficiency, due to receive a stem cell transplant.

This clonotype was detected many times. The chain carries TRBV5-1 and TRBJ1-2; D remains unclear. V dropped 3 bases and J dropped 6 bases, with 12 bases sitting between them. The germline V gene encodes CDR1 SGHRS and CDR2 YFSETQ. This CDR3 has 13 residues. The CDR3 reads CASSSSSADGYTF. In nucleotides, the CDR3 is TGCGCCAGCAGCTCTTCCAGTGCCGATGGCTACACCTTC.

This clonotype was counted many times. Here the CDR3 reads CSARVSGAYEQYF. The CDR3 bases are TGCAGTGCTAGAGTTAGCGGGGCGTACGAGCAGTACTTC. The chain joins TRBV20-1 to TRBJ2-7; TRBD2 aligns across 8 bases. J was trimmed by 4 bases and V by 1 base; bases with no gene match: 3. Germline CDR1 DFQATT, CDR2 SNEGSKA (reference sequence). The CDR3 sequence is 13 residues long.

This clonotype was seen ten or more times. The chain carries TRBV20-1 and TRBJ1-2, with a possible D match to TRBD1 (6 bases). Germline V gives CDR1 DFQATT, CDR2 SNEGSKA (reference sequence). The CDR3 loop spans 12 amino acids. Trimming took off 7 bases at V and 2 bases at J, with 11 bases between the two ends. The CDR3 DNA is TGCAGTGTGGCAGGGGTAAACTATGGCTACACCTTC. The encoded protein is CSVAGVNYGYTF.

This clonotype was observed at least ten times. In DNA form, the CDR3 reads TGTGCCAGCAGCATGAGGCCGCCATACAATGAGCAGTTCTTC. Its translation: CASSMRPPYNEQFF. The chain has TRBV7-9 and TRBJ2-1; D remains ambiguous. CDR1 and CDR2 from the germline V gene are SEHNR and FQNEAQ (reference sequence). The CDR3 totals 14 residues. Trimming cost V 5 bases and J 4 bases, with 12 bases left between them.

This clonotype was picked up many times. CDR3 coding DNA: TGTGCCAGCAGTTTCAGACTAGCGGGAGCCAAAAACATTCAGTACTTC. Encoded protein: CASSFRLAGAKNIQYF. This chain links TRBV28 with TRBJ2-4; 10 bases are shared with TRBD2. This CDR3 is built from 16 residues. V lost 3 bases to trimming and J lost 0 bases; unmatched junction nucleotides: 2. Germline CDR1 reads MDHEN; CDR2 reads SYDVKM.

This clonotype showed up many times. The chain combines TRBV29-1 with TRBJ1-1; D possibly corresponds to TRBD1 (5 bases). The germline V and J ends were trimmed by 6 bases and 5 bases, with 16 bases remaining between them. This CDR3 region has 13 residues. Germline-derived CDR1 and CDR2 are SQVTM and ANQGSEA. The DNA for the CDR3 is TGCAGCGTGGACCCCAGGGATTCTACTGAAGCTTTCTTT. Protein sequence: CSVDPRDSTEAFF.

This clonotype has a count of ten or more. The rearrangement joins TRBV21-1 to TRBJ2-1; the table's D call TRBD2 went unverified against the DNA. TRBV21-1 is a listed pseudogene. The CDR3 is 17 residues long. CDR3: CASSKILTSGSNNEQFF. The CDR3, as DNA: TGTGCCAGCAGCAAAATACTGACTAGCGGGAGTAATAATGAGCAGTTCTTC.

The table lists this clonotype with many counts. This chain uses TRBV29-1 with TRBJ1-4; no reliable D call. The V and J ends lost 3 bases and 6 bases respectively, with 8 bases between them. This CDR3 spans 12 amino acids. Germline CDR1 SQVTM, CDR2 ANQGSEA. CDR3 sequence: CSVDTGHEKLFF. Written as DNA, the CDR3 is TGCAGCGTTGATACCGGTCATGAAAAACTGTTTTTT.

This clonotype has ten or more counts. V is TRBV7-6 and J is TRBJ2-1; D gene ambiguous. In germline, CDR1 is SGHVS, CDR2 FNYEAQ. V lost 7 bases to trimming and J lost 10 bases, with 11 bases between them. This CDR3 spans 11 amino acids. CDR3 nucleotide sequence: TGTGCCAGCATGGATTTGGGGGAGCAGTTCTTC. Its protein is CASMDLGEQFF.